This section outlines one T cell receptor beta chain sequence together with its context. The antigen remains undetermined. Germline V gene data show CDR1 as MGHRA and CDR2 as YSYEKL. The CDR3 consists of 19 residues. Unmatched junction bases numbered 4, after V lost 1 base and J lost 1 base. The data were obtained in a study of cytomegalovirus exposure and HLA in healthy donors. At the level of the study: The 650 to 850 first-cohort repertoires and the 120 or so validation repertoires shared the same platform, a later analysis reported.

The study's findings and limits: Cytomegalovirus-associated status was assigned to around 160 TCR beta chains. In vitro assays verified that a few CMV-associated chains recognized CMV antigens specifically.

The validation cohort, a group of 100 to 150 subjects, included the donors and was separate from the roughly 620-subject first cohort. Using immunoSEQ multiplex PCR, the repertoire was profiled, and TCRdb retains in-frame clones only, with some absent. The sample yields about 120,000 clones, 75% to 90% seen once. The TCR sequence derives from a woman younger than 35 in good health and CMV-seronegative. The gene calls are TRBV4-1 and TRBJ2-1, with 16 bases fitting TRBD2. The sequencing input was PBMCs. The CDR3 coding sequence is TGCGCCAGCAGCCAAGTAGGGGGACTAGCGGGAGGGTCCTACAATGAGCAGTTCTTC. It is translated as CASSQVGGLAGGSYNEQFF.